This TCR beta chain is from a study of T-cell reconstitution after alpha-beta-depleted transplantation in children. Overall study findings and caveats: At day 60, the high TCRbeta diversity found in some patients originated from recipient T cells and thymic progenitors that had survived. T-cell numbers and diversity, one year after transplant, stemmed largely from T cells that were newly produced. Several hundred expanded graft clones reportedly gave rise to the alpha-beta T cells present about two months after transplant.

TCRbeta library preparation incorporated unique molecular identifiers. Each CDR3 protein is one row after TCRdb ran MiXCR on the PCR reads. Of 300,000 to 350,000 distinct CDR3 sequences listed, around 16% are singletons. Germline V CDR1 and CDR2: SGHRS, YFSETQ. V was pared by 4 bases and J by 2 bases, with 4 bases of the junction left unmatched. The CDR3 runs 15 residues. This clonotype has a count of ten or more. No antigen is known for it. The origin of this receptor is a male patient between 2 and 15 years old who had a stem cell transplant for acute lymphoblastic leukemia, so the T cells may come from the graft donor. The rearrangement joins TRBV5-1 to TRBJ2-1, with TRBD2 matching 9 bases. Here the sequenced sample was PBMCs, mostly from graft donor cells, taken 360 days after TCRalphabeta/CD19-depleted stem cell transplant. CDR3 sequence reads: CASSLGLAPYNEQFF. The CDR3 bases are TGCGCCAGCAGCCTCGGACTAGCGCCCTACAATGAGCAGTTCTTC. The full variable domain, rest sourced from reference TRBV5-1 and TRBJ2-1, is KAGVTQTPRYLIKTRGQQVTLSCSPISGHRSVSWYQQTPGQGLQFLFEYFSETQRNKGNFPGRFSGRQFSNSRSEMNVSTLELGDSALYLCASSLGLAPYNEQFFGPGTRLTVL.